These 22 T cell receptor beta chains came from one sample sequenced in a study of blood T cell repertoires in COVID-19. Repertoires were generated with immunoSEQ multiplex PCR, while TCRdb's copy carries only in-frame clones and drops some. Counted here are about 98,000 clones, more than 65% occurring once; the ten biggest clones make up over 8.5%. The sample consisted of peripheral blood. The receptors stem from an elderly woman with acute or convalescent COVID-19.

V is TRBV6-2 or TRBV6-3 and J is TRBJ1-6; TRBD1 matches at 7 bases. The CDR3 has 14 residues. The germline V gene encodes CDR1 MNHEY and CDR2 SVGEGT. Germline trimming cut 4 bases from V and 7 bases from J; bases unmatched to any gene: 4. The CDR3 loop reads CASSSGGTNSPLHF. The CDR3 nucleotides read TGTGCCAGCAGTTCAGGGGGGACGAATTCACCCCTCCACTTT.

The chain links TRBV9 to TRBJ1-5; 9 bases align to TRBD1. The ends lost 2 bases at V and 4 bases at J; junction bases unmatched: 4. Looked up from germline, CDR1 is SGDLS and CDR2 is YYNGEE. This CDR3 contains 15 residues. Here the CDR3 reads CASSVGTGWNQPQHF. CDR3 in DNA: TGTGCCAGCAGCGTCGGGACAGGGTGGAATCAGCCCCAGCATTTT.

The chain recombines TRBV6-5 with TRBJ2-2, with D possibly matching TRBD2 (6 bases). In germline, CDR1 is MNHEY, CDR2 SVGAGI. The V gene lost 5 bases and the J gene lost 2 bases, with 12 bases spanning the gap. This CDR3 region has 15 residues. CDR3 amino acids: CASSRRDGNTGELFF. CDR3 bases: TGTGCCAGCAGTCGGCGGGACGGAAACACCGGGGAGCTGTTTTTT.

The chain couples TRBV27 to TRBJ2-6, with 10 bases identical to TRBD1. This CDR3 has 18 amino acids. The V and J ends lost 4 bases and 4 bases, in that order; junction bases with no gene match: 10. Germline CDR1 and CDR2: MNHEY and SMNVEV (reference sequence). The CDR3 nucleotides are TGTGCCAGCAGTTCCTATCCCGGGACAGGGGACGGGGCCAACGTCCTGACTTTC. Encoded protein: CASSSYPGTGDGANVLTF.

V gene TRBV6-2 or TRBV6-3 combines with J gene TRBJ2-5; D is possibly TRBD2 (5 bases). V shed 1 base and J shed 10 bases, with 10 bases lying between them. Germline V gene data show CDR1 as MNHEY and CDR2 as SVGEGT. CDR3 length equals 12 residues. The CDR3 loop is CASSYWPGVQYF. In DNA form, the CDR3 reads TGTGCCAGCAGTTACTGGCCCGGGGTCCAGTACTTC.

This clone was detected once. This chain connects TRBV24-1 to TRBJ2-1; D gene ambiguous. This CDR3 has 11 amino acids. Germline V gene data show CDR1 as KGHDR and CDR2 as SFDVKD. V gave up 9 bases and J gave up 5 bases, with 7 bases separating them. The CDR3 is CATSFNNEQFF. As DNA, the CDR3 is TGTGCCACCTCGTTTAACAATGAGCAGTTCTTC.

The chain recombines TRBV18 with TRBJ1-2; D gene ambiguous. The V end lost 2 bases, the J end lost 2 bases, and 6 bases lay between the germline ends. The CDR3 sequence is 13 residues long. CDR1 is KGHSH and CDR2 is LQKENI in the germline V gene. The CDR3 sequence is CASSPDKNYGYTF. The CDR3 DNA reads TGTGCCAGCTCACCAGACAAGAACTATGGCTACACCTTC.

This chain joins TRBV12-2 and TRBJ1-5. TRBV12-2 is an annotated pseudogene. This CDR3 has 15 amino acids. The CDR3 is CASRLAGDSNQPQHF. In DNA, the CDR3 is TGTGCAAGTCGCTTAGCGGGAGATAGCAATCAGCCCCAGCATTTT.

The chain recombines TRBV10-3 with TRBJ2-7; 7 bases align to TRBD1. The CDR3 has 14 amino acids. V was clipped by 6 bases and J by 5 bases; unmatched bases: 10. CDR1 is ENHRY and CDR2 is SYGVKD in the germline V gene. CDR3 sequence (DNA): TGTGCCATCAGCGAAAAATTGACAGGGAACGAGCAGTACTTC. It encodes CAISEKLTGNEQYF.

This sequence joins TRBV2 and TRBJ1-2, with 8 bases identical to TRBD1. This CDR3 contains 15 residues. Germline values: CDR1 SNHLY, CDR2 FYNNEI. The V gene end was trimmed by 11 bases and the J gene end by 7 bases; junction bases not matched to a gene: 18. The CDR3 protein is CARQGALGGKGGYTF. The CDR3 DNA reads TGTGCCCGCCAGGGGGCGCTGGGGGGGAAAGGTGGCTACACCTTC.

V and J are TRBV5-1 and TRBJ1-1; TRBD1 aligns across 7 bases. This CDR3 has 15 amino acids. The ends lost 4 bases at V and 2 bases at J; junction bases unmatched: 8. Germline V gives CDR1 SGHRS, CDR2 YFSETQ. The CDR3 nucleotides read TGCGCCAGCAGCACATCCGGGACAGTAAACACTGAAGCTTTCTTT. Its protein is CASSTSGTVNTEAFF.

The chain couples TRBV19 to TRBJ1-5; no clear D gene. This CDR3 has 13 amino acids. V was shortened by 5 bases and J by 6 bases, with 11 bases between the two germline ends. Germline CDR1 and CDR2: LNHDA and SQIVND (reference sequence). CDR3 nucleotides: TGTGCCAGTAGTCTCTCCGGGGTTCAGCCCCAGCATTTT. Translation: CASSLSGVQPQHF. Based on the CDR3 plus reference TRBV19 and TRBJ1-5, the full variable domain is DGGITQSPKYLFRKEGQNVTLSCEQNLNHDAMYWYRQDPGQGLRLIYYSQIVNDFQKGDIAEGYSVSREKKESFPLTVTSAQKNPTAFYLCASSLSGVQPQHFGDGTRLSIL.

The chain joins TRBV5-8 to TRBJ1-5; 9 bases agree with TRBD1. Germline V gene lookup returns CDR1 SGHTS and CDR2 YDEGEE. Trimming at V came to 4 bases and at J to 0 bases, leaving 5 bases not matched to a gene. The CDR3 totals 16 residues. The chain's CDR3 is CASSPGTGYSNQPQHF. The CDR3 DNA reads as TGTGCCAGCAGCCCCGGGACAGGGTATAGCAATCAGCCCCAGCATTTT. The whole variable domain, filled in from reference TRBV5-8 and TRBJ1-5, reads EAGVTQSPTHLIKTRGQQATLRCSPISGHTSVYWYQQALGLGLQFLLWYDEGEERNRGNFPPRFSGRQFPNYSSELNVNALELEDSALYLCASSPGTGYSNQPQHFGDGTRLSIL.

The chain carries TRBV5-1 and TRBJ2-5; no definite D call. Germline V gene lookup returns CDR1 SGHRS and CDR2 YFSETQ. Trimming stripped 0 bases from V and 2 bases from J, with 5 bases between. The CDR3 is 13 amino acids. This CDR3 is CASSLGLQETQYF. CDR3 nucleotides: TGCGCCAGCAGCTTGGGACTTCAAGAGACCCAGTACTTC.

In regard to this clone: Compared with germline, one end of the junction differs, possibly owing to a read error. The chain employs TRBV18 and TRBJ1-5, with 11 positions matching TRBD1. The germline gives CDR1 KGHSH, CDR2 LQKENI. The CDR3 contains 17 residues. This chain's CDR3 is CASSSPSGQGVNQPQHF. In DNA form, the CDR3 reads TGTGCCAGCTCATCACCATCGGGACAGGGGGTTAATCAGCCCCAGCATTTT.

Only one count was recorded for this clone. The chain has TRBV18 and TRBJ2-1; 7 bases match TRBD1. Per the germline V gene, CDR1 is KGHSH and CDR2 is LQKENI. This CDR3 has 18 amino acids. The trim removed 5 bases at V and 4 bases at J, leaving 17 bases unmatched. As DNA, the CDR3 is TGTGCCAGCTCAACGACTCGACCGGGACAGATTCTTTACAATGAGCAGTTCTTC. Translating it yields CASSTTRPGQILYNEQFF.

The chain employs TRBV18 and TRBJ1-4; the D is unclear. The CDR3 contains 14 residues. Between the trimmed V and J ends, which lost 4 bases and 2 bases, there was a span of 8 bases. Germline V lookup: CDR1 KGHSH, CDR2 LQKENI. The CDR3 reads CASSRERTNEKLFF. DNA of the CDR3: TGTGCCAGCTCACGAGAGCGCACTAATGAAAAACTGTTTTTT. Combining the CDR3 with reference TRBV18 and TRBJ1-4 gives the whole variable domain NAGVMQNPRHLVRRRGQEARLRCSPMKGHSHVYWYRQLPEEGLKFMVYLQKENIIDESGMPKERFSAEFPKEGPSILRIQQVVRGDSAAYFCASSRERTNEKLFFGSGTQLSVL.

The CDR3 reads CASSSVTGSPNEKLFF. CDR3 DNA sequence: TGCGCCAGCAGCTCTGTAACAGGTTCCCCTAATGAAAAACTGTTTTTT. V gene TRBV5-1 combines with J gene TRBJ1-4; TRBD1 might be the D (5 bases). Germline V gene lookup returns CDR1 SGHRS and CDR2 YFSETQ. Trimming took off 3 bases at V and 3 bases at J, with 15 bases between the two ends. The length of the CDR3 is 16 residues.

V gene TRBV5-4 combines with J gene TRBJ2-1; 7 bases map to TRBD2. Germline CDR1 reads SGHNT; CDR2 reads YYREEE (reference sequence). The V and J ends lost 4 bases and 5 bases, in that order; junction bases with no gene match: 9. This CDR3 has 15 residues. As DNA, the CDR3 is TGTGCCAGCAGCCGACGGGACTACCTAAACAATGAGCAGTTCTTC. This gives the protein CASSRRDYLNNEQFF. Complete variable domain (other parts from reference TRBV5-4 and TRBJ2-1): ETGVTQSPTHLIKTRGQQVTLRCSSQSGHNTVSWYQQALGQGPQFIFQYYREEENGRGNFPPRFSGLQFPNYSSELNVNALELDDSALYLCASSRRDYLNNEQFFGPGTRLTVL.

The chain joins TRBV5-5 to TRBJ2-1, with a possible D match to TRBD2 (5 bases). This CDR3 has 13 residues. Deletions cut 1 base from V and 6 bases from J, with 8 bases between. CDR1 and CDR2 (germline): SGHKS, YYEKEE (reference sequence). Here the CDR3 DNA reads TGTGCCAGCAGCTTGTGGACTCCCAATGAGCAGTTCTTC. Protein: CASSLWTPNEQFF.

This chain links TRBV10-1 with TRBJ2-5, with no clear D. V lost 2 bases to trimming and J lost 5 bases, with 12 bases between them. In germline, CDR1 is WNHNN, CDR2 SYGVQD (reference sequence). The CDR3 spans 14 residues. CDR3 nucleotide sequence: TGCGCCAGCAGTGAGGGCTCACCGAGGGAGACCCAGTACTTC. It encodes CASSEGSPRETQYF.

The J gene is TRBJ1-3, the V gene TRBV4-1, with D maybe TRBD1 (6 bases). V was trimmed by 2 bases and J by 3 bases, leaving 14 bases between them. The CDR3 is made up of 16 amino acids. Germline V lookup: CDR1 MGHRA, CDR2 YSYEKL. In nucleotides, the CDR3 is TGCGCCAGCAGCCAACCCGGACAGACGCTTGGAAACACCATATATTTT. It codes for CASSQPGQTLGNTIYF.